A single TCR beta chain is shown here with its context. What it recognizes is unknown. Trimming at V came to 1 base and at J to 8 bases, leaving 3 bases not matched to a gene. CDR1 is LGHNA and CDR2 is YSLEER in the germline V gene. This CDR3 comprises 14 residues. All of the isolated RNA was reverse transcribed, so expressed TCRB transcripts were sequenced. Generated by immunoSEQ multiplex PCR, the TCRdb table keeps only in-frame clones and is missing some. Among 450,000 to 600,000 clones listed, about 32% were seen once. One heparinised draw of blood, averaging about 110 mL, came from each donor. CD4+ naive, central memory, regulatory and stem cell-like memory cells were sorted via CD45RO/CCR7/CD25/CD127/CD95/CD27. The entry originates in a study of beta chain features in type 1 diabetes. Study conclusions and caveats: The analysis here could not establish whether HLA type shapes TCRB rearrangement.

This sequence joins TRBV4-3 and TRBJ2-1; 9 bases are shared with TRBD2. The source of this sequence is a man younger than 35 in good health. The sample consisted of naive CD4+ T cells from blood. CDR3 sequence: CASSQVAGGDEQFF. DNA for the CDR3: TGCGCCAGCAGCCAAGTGGCGGGAGGGGATGAGCAGTTCTTC.